Listed below are T cell receptor beta chains from one sample, sequenced in a study of T cell clones after liver transplantation. Sequenced by immunoSEQ multiplex PCR; TCRdb stores in-frame clones only, minus some. Of about 80,000 clones listed, about 82% were seen once; the top ten hold around 0.5%. This sample comprised CD4+ T cells from blood, obtained approximately 3.5 years after liver transplant. Source of these receptors: a human patient who received a liver transplant. Some T cells may have originated in the graft donor. Both conserved end residues are part of each CDR3. The order of the fields is D gene, J gene, V gene, clone size, CDR3 protein, CDR3 DNA. The D gene is left open where the match is weak. A row's size may be missing; if present it is once, few, many or a size class.

d_call: NA
j_call: TRBJ2-1
v_call: TRBV5-1
clone_size: NA
cdr3_aa: CASSPYYSSYNEQFF
cdr3_nt: TGCGCCAGCAGCCCCTACTACAGCTCCTACAATGAGCAGTTCTTC

d_call: TRBD1
j_call: TRBJ2-3
v_call: TRBV7-3
clone_size: NA
cdr3_aa: CASSLYGTAVTDTQYF
cdr3_nt: TGTGCCAGCAGCTTATATGGGACAGCAGTCACAGATACGCAGTATTTT

d_call: TRBD1
j_call: TRBJ2-7
v_call: TRBV6-6
clone_size: NA
cdr3_aa: CASSHTSDRGPYEQYF
cdr3_nt: TGTGCCAGCAGCCACACCTCCGACAGGGGGCCCTACGAGCAGTACTTC

d_call: NA
j_call: TRBJ2-2
v_call: TRBV6-4
clone_size: few
cdr3_aa: CASSDNGLRGHTGELFF
cdr3_nt: TGTGCCAGCAGTGACAACGGACTTAGGGGTCACACCGGGGAGCTGTTTTTT

d_call: TRBD1
j_call: TRBJ2-7
v_call: TRBV7-6
clone_size: NA
cdr3_aa: CASSPAGTGSGEQYF
cdr3_nt: TGTGCCAGCAGCCCTGCCGGGACAGGGTCGGGCGAGCAGTACTTC

d_call: TRBD2
j_call: TRBJ2-5
v_call: TRBV5-1
clone_size: NA
cdr3_aa: CASSIAGGETQYF
cdr3_nt: TGCGCCAGCAGCATAGCGGGAGGAGAGACCCAGTACTTC

d_call: NA
j_call: TRBJ2-5
v_call: TRBV18
clone_size: NA
cdr3_aa: CASSPATGSQETQYF
cdr3_nt: TGTGCCAGCTCACCTGCGACAGGTTCTCAAGAGACCCAGTACTTC

d_call: TRBD2
j_call: TRBJ2-7
v_call: TRBV18
clone_size: NA
cdr3_aa: CASSPRTSGPYEQYF
cdr3_nt: TGTGCCAGCTCACCCCGGACTAGCGGACCCTACGAGCAGTACTTC

d_call: NA
j_call: TRBJ2-3
v_call: TRBV5-4
clone_size: NA
cdr3_aa: CASSLGGQGRTDTQYF
cdr3_nt: TGTGCCAGCAGCTTGGGCGGGCAGGGTAGGACAGATACGCAGTATTTT

d_call: TRBD2
j_call: TRBJ2-1
v_call: TRBV2
clone_size: few
cdr3_aa: CASSTSGPNEQFF
cdr3_nt: TGTGCCAGCAGTACTAGCGGCCCGAATGAGCAGTTCTTC

d_call: NA
j_call: TRBJ2-4
v_call: TRBV5-8
clone_size: NA
cdr3_aa: CASSLIPNIQYF
cdr3_nt: TGTGCCAGCAGCTTGATTCCTAACATTCAGTACTTC

d_call: NA
j_call: TRBJ1-1
v_call: TRBV28
clone_size: NA
cdr3_aa: CASSASTVGGMAFF
cdr3_nt: TGTGCCAGCAGCGCTTCGACAGTTGGAGGTATGGCTTTCTTT

d_call: NA
j_call: TRBJ2-1
v_call: TRBV11-3
clone_size: NA
cdr3_aa: CASSLNGGTFSHEQFF
cdr3_nt: TGTGCCAGCAGCCTGAATGGGGGAACGTTTAGCCATGAGCAGTTCTTC

d_call: NA
j_call: TRBJ1-4
v_call: TRBV19
clone_size: NA
cdr3_aa: CASTAAGQLNEKLFF
cdr3_nt: TGTGCCAGTACCGCGGCGGGGCAGTTAAATGAAAAACTGTTTTTT

d_call: TRBD1
j_call: TRBJ2-2
v_call: TRBV29-1
clone_size: few
cdr3_aa: CSVRTGTNTGELFF
cdr3_nt: TGCAGCGTGAGGACAGGGACGAACACCGGGGAGCTGTTTTTT

d_call: TRBD1
j_call: TRBJ1-2
v_call: TRBV6-5
clone_size: NA
cdr3_aa: CASNLRDRRSYGYTF
cdr3_nt: TGTGCCAGCAACCTACGGGACAGGCGGAGCTATGGCTACACCTTC

d_call: NA
j_call: TRBJ2-7
v_call: TRBV5-1
clone_size: NA
cdr3_aa: CASSQLSLGEQYF
cdr3_nt: TGCGCCAGCAGCCAACTGAGTTTAGGCGAGCAGTACTTC

d_call: NA
j_call: TRBJ1-2
v_call: TRBV7-9
clone_size: NA
cdr3_aa: CASSSQRGSANYGYTF
cdr3_nt: TGTGCCAGCAGCTCACAACGAGGCAGTGCTAACTATGGCTACACCTTC

d_call: NA
j_call: TRBJ1-1
v_call: TRBV11-2
clone_size: once
cdr3_aa: CASSSGSRIKAFF
cdr3_nt: TGTGCCAGCAGCTCGGGCTCCCGTATCAAAGCTTTCTTT

d_call: NA
j_call: TRBJ2-7
v_call: TRBV5-1
clone_size: NA
cdr3_aa: CASSFGVPEGEQYF
cdr3_nt: TGCGCCAGCAGCTTCGGAGTCCCCGAGGGCGAGCAGTACTTC

d_call: NA
j_call: TRBJ2-2
v_call: TRBV5-1
clone_size: NA
cdr3_aa: CASSLVGIVTGELFF
cdr3_nt: TGCGCCAGCAGCTTGGTGGGTATTGTCACCGGGGAGCTGTTTTTT

d_call: NA
j_call: TRBJ2-2
v_call: TRBV20-1
clone_size: NA
cdr3_aa: CSAPNTGELFF
cdr3_nt: TGCAGTGCCCCGAATACCGGGGAGCTGTTTTTT

d_call: NA
j_call: TRBJ2-1
v_call: TRBV7-9
clone_size: NA
cdr3_aa: CASSRTAATYNEQFF
cdr3_nt: TGTGCCAGCAGTCGGACAGCGGCAACTTACAATGAGCAGTTCTTC

d_call: TRBD1
j_call: TRBJ1-3
v_call: TRBV5-1
clone_size: NA
cdr3_aa: CASSPQPRGSGSGNTIYF
cdr3_nt: TGCGCCAGCAGCCCCCAGCCCAGGGGGAGTGGGTCTGGAAACACCATATATTTT

d_call: NA
j_call: TRBJ2-1
v_call: TRBV2
clone_size: NA
cdr3_aa: CASSEGSGMKQFF
cdr3_nt: TGTGCCAGCAGTGAAGGGTCAGGGATGAAGCAGTTCTTC

d_call: NA
j_call: TRBJ1-1
v_call: TRBV28
clone_size: NA
cdr3_aa: CASKMGGTEAFF
cdr3_nt: TGTGCCAGCAAGATGGGAGGTACTGAAGCTTTCTTT

d_call: NA
j_call: TRBJ2-1
v_call: TRBV9
clone_size: NA
cdr3_aa: CASSVESWGTYNEQFF
cdr3_nt: TGTGCCAGCAGCGTAGAATCGTGGGGGACGTACAATGAGCAGTTCTTC

d_call: TRBD1
j_call: TRBJ2-2
v_call: TRBV7-9
clone_size: NA
cdr3_aa: CASSRDRGYTGELFF
cdr3_nt: TGTGCCAGCAGCCGGGACAGGGGGTACACCGGGGAGCTGTTTTTT

d_call: NA
j_call: TRBJ2-1
v_call: TRBV11-2
clone_size: NA
cdr3_aa: CASSYSRVYNEQFF
cdr3_nt: TGTGCCAGCAGTTACTCAAGGGTGTACAATGAGCAGTTCTTC

d_call: TRBD2
j_call: TRBJ2-2
v_call: TRBV2
clone_size: few
cdr3_aa: CASSWTSRGELFF
cdr3_nt: TGTGCCAGCAGTTGGACTAGCAGGGGGGAGCTGTTTTTT

d_call: NA
j_call: TRBJ2-1
v_call: TRBV29-1
clone_size: NA
cdr3_aa: CSVARLIYNEQFF
cdr3_nt: TGCAGCGTTGCCCGACTGATCTACAATGAGCAGTTCTTC

d_call: NA
j_call: TRBJ1-3
v_call: TRBV4-3
clone_size: few
cdr3_aa: CASSQIQGASGNTIYF
cdr3_nt: TGCGCCAGCAGCCAAATACAGGGAGCTTCTGGAAACACCATATATTTT

d_call: TRBD1
j_call: TRBJ1-5
v_call: TRBV6-6
clone_size: NA
cdr3_aa: CASLAGTGGNQPQHF
cdr3_nt: TGTGCCAGCTTAGCCGGGACAGGAGGCAATCAGCCCCAGCATTTT

d_call: TRBD1
j_call: TRBJ2-7
v_call: TRBV10-3
clone_size: NA
cdr3_aa: CAISEGTVLTYEQYF
cdr3_nt: TGTGCCATCAGTGAGGGGACAGTCCTCACCTACGAGCAGTACTTC

d_call: NA
j_call: TRBJ2-6
v_call: TRBV2
clone_size: NA
cdr3_aa: CASSLRSGQSGANVLTF
cdr3_nt: TGTGCCAGCAGTCTCCGAAGCGGACAGTCTGGGGCCAACGTCCTGACTTTC

d_call: NA
j_call: TRBJ1-1
v_call: TRBV28
clone_size: few
cdr3_aa: CASSLDSYTEAFF
cdr3_nt: TGTGCCAGCAGTTTAGACAGCTACACTGAAGCTTTCTTT

d_call: NA
j_call: TRBJ2-1
v_call: TRBV18
clone_size: NA
cdr3_aa: CASSPLDTANEQFF
cdr3_nt: TGTGCCAGCTCACCACTAGATACGGCCAATGAGCAGTTCTTC

d_call: NA
j_call: TRBJ1-4
v_call: TRBV5-1
clone_size: NA
cdr3_aa: CASSATDGGEKLFF
cdr3_nt: TGCGCCAGCAGCGCGACAGATGGAGGTGAAAAACTGTTTTTT

d_call: TRBD2
j_call: TRBJ2-7
v_call: TRBV5-4
clone_size: NA
cdr3_aa: CASSSDSGTYSYEQYF
cdr3_nt: TGTGCCAGCAGCTCCGATAGCGGGACCTACTCCTACGAGCAGTACTTC

d_call: NA
j_call: TRBJ1-1
v_call: TRBV19
clone_size: NA
cdr3_aa: CASNSQGSVNTEAFF
cdr3_nt: TGTGCCAGTAATTCTCAGGGATCGGTGAACACTGAAGCTTTCTTT

d_call: NA
j_call: TRBJ2-3
v_call: TRBV18
clone_size: NA
cdr3_aa: CASSPRGDTQYF
cdr3_nt: TGTGCCAGCTCACCACGGGGGGATACGCAGTATTTT

d_call: TRBD2
j_call: TRBJ2-7
v_call: TRBV28
clone_size: NA
cdr3_aa: CASSLYSAGAREQYF
cdr3_nt: TGTGCCAGCAGTTTATATTCAGCGGGAGCGAGAGAGCAGTACTTC

d_call: TRBD2
j_call: TRBJ2-1
v_call: TRBV5-6
clone_size: NA
cdr3_aa: CASSLRTSGSRSYNEQFF
cdr3_nt: TGTGCCAGCAGCCTTAGGACTAGCGGGAGTCGGTCCTACAATGAGCAGTTCTTC

d_call: TRBD1
j_call: TRBJ2-5
v_call: TRBV5-5
clone_size: few
cdr3_aa: CASSFLGQAEETQYF
cdr3_nt: TGTGCCAGCAGCTTCCTCGGACAGGCAGAGGAGACCCAGTACTTC

d_call: NA
j_call: TRBJ2-4
v_call: TRBV19
clone_size: NA
cdr3_aa: CASSLRPIATPDNIQYF
cdr3_nt: TGTGCCAGTAGCTTGCGACCCATAGCGACACCTGATAACATTCAGTACTTC

d_call: NA
j_call: TRBJ2-5
v_call: TRBV7-3
clone_size: NA
cdr3_aa: CASSPVHTAETQYF
cdr3_nt: TGTGCCAGCAGCCCGGTCCATACAGCGGAGACCCAGTACTTC

d_call: NA
j_call: TRBJ2-2
v_call: TRBV11-3
clone_size: NA
cdr3_aa: CASSFGGVNTGELFF
cdr3_nt: TGTGCCAGCAGCTTTGGCGGGGTGAACACCGGGGAGCTGTTTTTT

d_call: NA
j_call: TRBJ1-4
v_call: TRBV15
clone_size: NA
cdr3_aa: CATSRDPGATNEKLFF
cdr3_nt: TGTGCCACCAGCAGAGATCCCGGGGCAACTAATGAAAAACTGTTTTTT

d_call: NA
j_call: TRBJ2-1
v_call: TRBV6-1
clone_size: NA
cdr3_aa: CASSEGVVVSSSYNEQFF
cdr3_nt: TGTGCCAGCAGTGAAGGTGTGGTCGTTTCGAGCTCCTACAATGAGCAGTTCTTC

d_call: NA
j_call: TRBJ1-5
v_call: TRBV27
clone_size: few
cdr3_aa: CASSLRAINNQPQHF
cdr3_nt: TGTGCCAGCAGTTTAAGGGCTATAAACAATCAGCCCCAGCATTTT

d_call: NA
j_call: TRBJ1-1
v_call: TRBV2
clone_size: NA
cdr3_aa: CASSDWGPFGDTEAFF
cdr3_nt: TGTGCCAGCAGTGATTGGGGCCCGTTCGGTGACACTGAAGCTTTCTTT